This is a list of T cell receptor beta chains from one sample in a study of response to subunit inactivated influenza vaccine. TCRdb ran MiXCR on the RT-PCR reads and lists one entry per CDR3 protein. The repertoire holds roughly 650,000 distinct CDR3 sequences, with 14% as singletons. This material consisted of PBMCs from blood, taken less than 15 days before vaccination. All receptors derive from a man over 45 who received an inactivated influenza vaccine. CDR3s include the opening cysteine and the closing phenylalanine or tryptophan. A D gene is named only where the DNA matches it firmly. Clone sizes are given selectively: once, few, many, or a class where the clone is expanded.

j_gene | v_gene | abundance | d_gene | CDR3nt | CDR3aa
TRBJ1-6 | TRBV4-1 | NA | TRBD1 | TGCGCCAGCAGCCAGGTGGACAGGGATGTTTCACCCCTCCACTTT | CASSQVDRDVSPLHF
TRBJ1-3 | TRBV27 | few | NA | TGTGCCAGTTCGGGGAGATTAGGAAACACCATATATTTT | CASSGRLGNTIYF
TRBJ2-1 | TRBV12-3/TRBV12-4 | NA | TRBD2 | TGTGCCAGCAGTTCGGCTAGCGGGAGGTATGATGAGCAGTTCTTC | CASSSASGRYDEQFF
TRBJ2-7 | TRBV12-3/TRBV12-4 | many | TRBD1 | TGTGCCAGCAGACAGACAGGGGCCTACGAGCAGTACTTC | CASRQTGAYEQYF
TRBJ2-1 | TRBV5-1 | many | NA | TGCGCCAGCAGCACCTGGGAGGACTCCTACAATGAGCAGTTCTTC | CASSTWEDSYNEQFF
TRBJ2-7 | TRBV2 | NA | TRBD2 | TGTGCCAGCAGTCGATCTAGCGGGGCCAACTCCTACGAGCAGTACTTC | CASSRSSGANSYEQYF
TRBJ1-5 | TRBV7-2 | NA | NA | TGTGCCAGCAGCTTAGCTCGAGGAGAGAATCAGCCCCAGCATTTT | CASSLARGENQPQHF
TRBJ2-6 | TRBV28 | NA | NA | TGTGCCAGCACCATCGGAGGGCGATTATCTGGGGCCAACGTCCTGACTTTC | CASTIGGRLSGANVLTF
TRBJ2-5 | TRBV7-2 | NA | NA | TGTGCCAGCAGCTTCGGGGTGGAAGAGACCCAGTACTTC | CASSFGVEETQYF
TRBJ1-3 | TRBV12-3/TRBV12-4 | many | NA | TGTGCCAGCAGTCGACTGGGACGCCTGGGAAACACCATATATTTT | CASSRLGRLGNTIYF
TRBJ1-1 | TRBV5-1 | few | TRBD1 | TGCGCCAGCAGCTTCCAACAGGGGATGTTTGAAGCTTTCTTT | CASSFQQGMFEAFF
TRBJ2-1 | TRBV5-1 | few | NA | TGCGCCAGCAGCTTAGAGACTGCCTTTGCCAATGAGCAGTTCTTC | CASSLETAFANEQFF
TRBJ2-7 | TRBV6-1 | many | TRBD2 | TGTGCCAGCAGTGAGCTATGGGGGGGCGAGCAGTACTTC | CASSELWGGEQYF
TRBJ2-3 | TRBV7-9 | few | TRBD2 | TGTGCCAGCAGGTCTTATAGCGGGGGCCTAGATACGCAGTATTTT | CASRSYSGGLDTQYF
TRBJ2-3 | TRBV2 | few | NA | TGTGCCAGCAGTGAATGGGAGCGGTCCAAGACGCAGTATTTT | CASSEWERSKTQYF
TRBJ2-3 | TRBV6-2/TRBV6-3 | few | TRBD1 | TGTGCCAGCAGGCGGATACAGGGGCAAGATACGCAGTATTTT | CASRRIQGQDTQYF
TRBJ2-7 | TRBV5-1 | NA | NA | TGCGCCAGCAGCACATGGGGCAGCTCCTACGAGCAGTACTTC | CASSTWGSSYEQYF
TRBJ2-7 | TRBV29-1 | few | NA | TGCAGCGTCGTCTTTGGAGGGGGCACCTCCTACGAGCAGTACTTC | CSVVFGGGTSYEQYF
TRBJ2-5 | TRBV7-6 | NA | NA | TGTGCCAGCAGCTTATATATTGAGGGAGTCGGGGAGACCCAGTACTTC | CASSLYIEGVGETQYF
TRBJ2-5 | TRBV5-4 | NA | NA | TGTGCCAGCAGCTTGGCGGTAGCGGCTCCCCGGGAGACCCAGTACTTC | CASSLAVAAPRETQYF
TRBJ2-3 | TRBV6-1 | few | NA | TGTGCCACCCACCGGGACCTTAGCACAGATACGCAGTATTTT | CATHRDLSTDTQYF
TRBJ2-7 | TRBV6-1 | few | NA | TGTGCCAGCAGTGATGGGGTTTCCACAGTGTACGAGCAGTACTTC | CASSDGVSTVYEQYF
TRBJ2-7 | TRBV6-5 | NA | NA | TGTGCCAGCAGTTCGGCGGGGCTAACCGCCTACGAGCAGTACTTC | CASSSAGLTAYEQYF
TRBJ1-5 | TRBV29-1 | NA | NA | TGCAGCGCTCCGGACAGTAGCAATCAGCCCCAGCATTTT | CSAPDSSNQPQHF
TRBJ1-1 | TRBV6-1 | NA | TRBD1 | TGTGCCAGCAGCGCCGGGACAGGGGTCGTGAACACTGAAGCTTTCTTT | CASSAGTGVVNTEAFF
TRBJ1-2 | TRBV6-5 | few | NA | TGTGCCAGCAGTTACTCCCGCGGCTATGGCTACACCTTC | CASSYSRGYGYTF
TRBJ2-7 | TRBV6-6 | NA | TRBD1 | TGTGCCAGCAGTTACTCGACAGGGGTAGAGCAGTACTTC | CASSYSTGVEQYF
TRBJ2-7 | TRBV20-1 | NA | NA | TGCAGTGCTTCTTCGACTCCCGGGGGCTCCTACGAGCAGTACTTC | CSASSTPGGSYEQYF
TRBJ1-6 | TRBV7-9 | NA | NA | TGTGCCAGCAGCTTAGAAGGTCGGGTTTCACCCCTCCACTTT | CASSLEGRVSPLHF
TRBJ2-7 | TRBV28 | NA | NA | TGTGCCAGCAGTGGCACGGGGGGCCCGTATGGAGGGGAGCAGTACTTC | CASSGTGGPYGGEQYF
TRBJ2-4 | TRBV6-2/TRBV6-3 | NA | NA | TGTGCCAGCAGTTACTCTACCGGGACGGGGAGAAACATTCAGTACTTC | CASSYSTGTGRNIQYF
TRBJ2-5 | TRBV6-1 | NA | NA | TGTGCCAGCAGTGAAGGACCGCAAGAGACCCAGTACTTC | CASSEGPQETQYF
TRBJ2-5 | TRBV7-9 | few | NA | TGTGCCAGCAGCTTAGGTGGAAGTGGGGGGGAGACCCAGTACTTC | CASSLGGSGGETQYF
TRBJ1-1 | TRBV2 | many | NA | TGTGCCAGCAGTTGGGGGAGCACTGAAGCTTTCTTT | CASSWGSTEAFF
TRBJ2-1 | TRBV24-1 | few | NA | TGTGCCACCAGCCCGGGACTCCGTGGCAATGAGCAGTTCTTC | CATSPGLRGNEQFF
TRBJ1-2 | TRBV27 | NA | NA | TGTGCCAGCAGTTTAAATTCAGGAACAGCTAACCATGGCTACACCTTC | CASSLNSGTANHGYTF
TRBJ2-1 | TRBV20-1 | once | NA | TGCAGTGCCGAATCCGAATCAGGGTACAATGAGCAGTTCTTC | CSAESESGYNEQFF
TRBJ2-3 | TRBV11-2 | NA | NA | TGTGCCAGCACCCAGACACCTAGCACAGATACGCAGTATTTT | CASTQTPSTDTQYF
TRBJ2-3 | TRBV10-3 | many | TRBD2 | TGTGCCATCAGTGAGGTGTGGCGGGAGAAAGATACGCAGTATTTT | CAISEVWREKDTQYF
TRBJ1-4 | TRBV28 | NA | NA | TGTGCCAGCAGTTCGGCGGGGGGAGGGGATCGCGGTGAAAAACTGTTTTTT | CASSSAGGGDRGEKLFF
TRBJ2-3 | TRBV7-2 | few | TRBD2 | TGTGCCAGCAGCTTAGCGGGGGCTAGCGGGAGATTAGATACGCAGTATTTT | CASSLAGASGRLDTQYF
TRBJ2-5 | TRBV12-3/TRBV12-4 | NA | TRBD2 | TGTGCCAGCACCCCGGGAGGGCGTGAGACCCAGTACTTC | CASTPGGRETQYF
TRBJ2-7 | TRBV19 | NA | NA | TGTGCCAGTAGTATGGGATCCCCCTACGAGCAGTACTTC | CASSMGSPYEQYF
TRBJ2-3 | TRBV20-1 | NA | NA | TGCAGTGCTAGCACAGGGTCGGCCCCAGATACGCAGTATTTT | CSASTGSAPDTQYF
TRBJ2-5 | TRBV5-5 | NA | NA | TGTGCCAGCAGCTTAAAGCCAACCCAAGAGACCCAGTACTTC | CASSLKPTQETQYF